What follows describes a single T cell receptor (beta chain). The sample comes from a study of monozygotic twins with inflammatory bowel disease. TCRdb re-called the 5' RACE reads; one entry per CDR3 protein, DNA not given. Listed are some 160,000 distinct CDR3 sequences; about 7.4% falls within the top ten. The CDR3 has 15 amino acids. From germline, CDR1 is SGHTA and CDR2 FQGNSA. Sample: blood. The receptor was derived from a human donor with ulcerative colitis or Crohn's disease, or a healthy co-twin of an affected twin (not recorded which). The chain employs TRBV7-2 and TRBJ1-3; TCRdb names TRBD1, which stays unverified in the absence of DNA. The CDR3 protein is CASSPSPGRGNTIYF.